This record looks at one TCR beta chain sequence and its context. This entry is derived from a study of blood T cell repertoires in COVID-19. Germline loops: CDR1 KGHSH, CDR2 LQKENI. The CDR3 has 17 amino acids. V was pared by 3 bases and J by 0 bases, with 15 bases between. Repertoires were generated with immunoSEQ multiplex PCR, while TCRdb's copy carries only in-frame clones and drops some. Of 120,000 to 150,000 clones in the sample, almost 90% were seen once. Source material: peripheral blood. The receptor was derived from a man aged 45-65 years with active or convalescent COVID-19. The chain combines TRBV18 with TRBJ2-4; no definite D call. DNA for the CDR3: TGTGCCAGCTCACCGAATACCGCGTCCCTAGCCAAAAACATTCAGTACTTC. Its protein is CASSPNTASLAKNIQYF. Looking up the rest from reference TRBV18 and TRBJ2-4 gives the full variable domain: NAGVMQNPRHLVRRRGQEARLRCSPMKGHSHVYWYRQLPEEGLKFMVYLQKENIIDESGMPKERFSAEFPKEGPSILRIQQVVRGDSAAYFCASSPNTASLAKNIQYFGAGTRLSVL.